This T cell receptor beta chain was captured in a study of blood T cell repertoires in COVID-19. Study-wide background: PBMCs, B-cell-depleted T cells, or T cells were the source of the cDNA or gDNA that made up the material.

Authors' processing steps: Estimation of nucleated cell counts relied on the amplification of reference gene primers. TCRdb's copy holds only in-frame clones and misses some; the assay was immunoSEQ multiplex PCR. That table furnishes V, J and clone size, whereas the DNA furnished D and trimming. The sample lists fewer than 45,000 clones; over 90% were seen once. The CDR3 totals 16 residues. Germline V gene sequence: CDR1 SGHTA, CDR2 FQGTGA. The V end was cut by 4 bases, the J end by 4 bases, with 14 bases between. V gene TRBV7-3 combines with J gene TRBJ2-6; D ambiguous. Specimen: peripheral blood. This clonotype was obtained from a man in his sixties with active or convalescent COVID-19. This CDR3 reads CASSSGSLAGANVLTF. The CDR3 nucleotides are TGTGCCAGCAGCTCGGGTTCCCTCGCGGGGGCCAACGTCCTGACTTTC.